The 32 T cell receptor beta chains below all came from one sample that was sequenced in a study of Ad26.COV2.S vaccination and SARS-CoV-2 variants. Treatment noted: over 15 received Ad26.COV2.S at low or high dose, single or two shots; a few received placebo; per-sample allocation not given. Samples came from day 63 after the first vaccine or placebo injection. TCRdb keeps only in-frame clones here, not all; method: immunoSEQ multiplex PCR. The table includes about 400,000 clones, under 90% detected once. The material sequenced was peripheral blood, taken in a trial of Ad26.COV2.S vaccine versus placebo. These receptors were taken from a person aged 18 to 65 who received the Ad26.COV2.S COVID-19 vaccine or a placebo.

The V gene is TRBV18, the J gene TRBJ1-1, with D unresolved. This CDR3 is built from 14 residues. V gave up 3 bases and J gave up 0 bases, with 8 bases separating them. From germline, CDR1 is KGHSH and CDR2 LQKENI. The CDR3 nucleotides are TGTGCCAGCTCACCCTTCTTCATGAACACTGAAGCTTTCTTT. Protein: CASSPFFMNTEAFF.

The rearrangement links TRBV25-1 to TRBJ2-3; D perhaps matches TRBD2 (5 bases). CDR1 is MGHDK and CDR2 is SYGVNS in the germline V gene. This CDR3 is 14 amino acids long. V lost 3 bases and J 2 bases, leaving 9 bases between the germline ends. The CDR3 region has the DNA TGTGCCAGCAGTGAGAGCGGCTACACAGATACGCAGTATTTT. This codes for CASSESGYTDTQYF.

This chain links TRBV19 with TRBJ1-1, with 8 bases aligning to TRBD1. Germline V lookup: CDR1 LNHDA, CDR2 SQIVND (reference sequence). Germline trimming cut 9 bases from V and 0 bases from J; bases unmatched to any gene: 6. CDR3 size: 14 residues. As DNA, the CDR3 is TGTGCCAGCACCGGGACAGGATTGAACACTGAAGCTTTCTTT. Translated, it gives CASTGTGLNTEAFF.

The genes are TRBV7-2 and TRBJ2-3; no clear D gene. The CDR3 runs to 13 residues. V was trimmed by 5 bases and J by 2 bases, leaving 8 bases between them. The V gene's germline CDR1 is SGHTA and CDR2 FQGNSA. CDR3 amino acids: CASSPENTDTQYF. The CDR3 nucleotides read TGTGCCAGCAGCCCAGAAAACACAGATACGCAGTATTTT.

This chain joins TRBV2 and TRBJ1-1; D remains unclear. V lost 0 bases and J lost 2, with 13 bases in between. CDR1 and CDR2 from the germline V gene are SNHLY and FYNNEI. This CDR3 contains 16 residues. CDR3 in DNA: TGTGCCAGCAGTGAAGCGCCCCGCCGAGGCAACACTGAAGCTTTCTTT. It specifies CASSEAPRRGNTEAFF.

This clone has just one count. The chain joins TRBV4-1 to TRBJ1-2; D perhaps matches TRBD1 (6 bases). The CDR3 extends over 15 amino acids. The germline CDR1 and CDR2 sequences are MGHRA and YSYEKL. Trimming took off 3 bases at V and 7 bases at J, with 18 bases between the two ends. The CDR3 sequence is CASSQRDTLKVGYTF. The CDR3 DNA follows: TGCGCCAGCAGCCAGCGGGACACTCTGAAGGTTGGCTACACCTTC.

The chain has TRBV4-2 and TRBJ1-2, with D uncertain. The V gene's germline CDR1 is LGHNA and CDR2 YNFKEQ. With 0 bases removed from V and 8 bases from J, the gap between germline ends came to 10 bases. The CDR3 runs to 13 residues. DNA for the CDR3: TGTGCCAGCAGCCAAGATTGGTCGGGAGGCTACACCTTC. Amino acid sequence: CASSQDWSGGYTF.

V usage is TRBV10-2 and J usage is TRBJ2-3; 7 bases map to TRBD1. CDR1 and CDR2 (germline): WSHSY, SAAADI. The V segment lost 6 bases and the J segment 1 base; nucleotides outside the gene matches: 4. This CDR3 is 14 amino acids long. The CDR3 loop is CASRTGWGTDTQYF. CDR3 in DNA: TGCGCCAGCAGGACAGGGTGGGGCACAGATACGCAGTATTTT.

This chain links TRBV6-6 with TRBJ1-6, with D possibly matching TRBD1 (5 bases). The CDR3 has 17 residues. Germline lookup yields CDR1 MNHNY and CDR2 SVGAGI (reference sequence). V was shortened by 6 bases and J by 0 bases, with 15 bases between the two germline ends. CDR3 sequence (DNA): TGTGCCAGCAGACGAGAGCGACAGAGCTCCTATAATTCACCCCTCCACTTT. This sequence encodes CASRRERQSSYNSPLHF.

V gene TRBV2 combines with J gene TRBJ1-2; 11 bases map to TRBD1. The CDR3 is 16 residues long. Germline CDR1 reads SNHLY; CDR2 reads FYNNEI. Trimming took 6 bases from V and 7 from J; bases not matched to a gene: 13. The CDR3 reads CASRAFPGQGASGYTF. CDR3 bases: TGTGCCAGCAGAGCATTCCCCGGACAGGGGGCAAGTGGCTACACCTTC.

This clone has a single count. The chain uses TRBV30 and TRBJ1-2; D is unresolved. CDR1 GTSNPN and CDR2 SVGIG come from the germline V gene (reference sequence). V lost 2 bases and J lost 8, with 9 bases in between. The CDR3 runs to 11 residues. The CDR3 spells CAWSMGYGYTF. The CDR3 region has the DNA TGTGCCTGGAGTATGGGGTACGGCTACACCTTC.

The chain combines TRBV5-4 with TRBJ1-4; D might be TRBD1 (6 bases). Trimming removed 4 bases from V and 8 bases from J, with 15 bases in between. The CDR3 has 14 residues. The germline CDR1 and CDR2 sequences are SGHNT and YYREEE (reference sequence). CDR3 region: CASSTTGTGEKLFF. For the CDR3, the DNA is TGTGCCAGCAGCACAACAGGGACTGGAGAAAAACTGTTTTTT.

A single count supports this clone. The chain has TRBV4-3 and TRBJ2-1; D is uncertain. V was trimmed by 0 bases and J by 3 bases, leaving 15 bases between them. CDR1 and CDR2 (germline): LGHNA, YSLEER. This CDR3 region has 17 residues. The CDR3 loop reads CASSQDGDHSFYNEQFF. The CDR3 nucleotides read TGCGCCAGCAGCCAAGATGGAGACCATTCATTCTACAATGAGCAGTTCTTC.

The V gene is TRBV6-5, the J gene TRBJ1-2, with no clear D. CDR1 MNHEY and CDR2 SVGAGI come from the germline V gene. Trimming removed 5 bases from V and 2 bases from J, with 12 bases in between. This CDR3 has 14 amino acids. The CDR3 here is CASSITVHNYGYTF. CDR3 bases: TGTGCCAGCAGTATCACGGTACACAACTATGGCTACACCTTC.

This clone was observed a few times. The chain uses TRBV4-3 and TRBJ1-2; possibly TRBD1 for D (5 bases). This CDR3 has 15 residues. Trimming took 3 bases from V and 3 from J, leaving 14 bases between them. The germline gives CDR1 LGHNA, CDR2 YSLEER. The CDR3 sequence is CASSQTIGADYGYTF. CDR3 bases: TGCGCCAGCAGCCAGACAATAGGGGCCGACTATGGCTACACCTTC.

The genes are TRBV24-1 and TRBJ2-1; D unclear. This CDR3 region has 14 residues. In germline, CDR1 is KGHDR, CDR2 SFDVKD. V gave up 5 bases and J gave up 9 bases, with 16 bases separating them. The CDR3 nucleotides are TGTGCCACCAGTGTTCCCGCATCTGGATCTGAGCAGTTCTTC. Amino acids: CATSVPASGSEQFF.

This chain connects TRBV6-6 to TRBJ1-4; D gene unclear. There are 13 residues in the CDR3. The V end was cut by 9 bases, the J end by 8 bases, with 16 bases between. CDR1 is MNHNY and CDR2 is SVGAGI in the germline V gene (reference sequence). The CDR3 DNA reads as TGTGCCAGTAAGACAATTTCCCACGAAAAACTGTTTTTT. Translating gives CASKTISHEKLFF.

The chain joins TRBV12-2 to TRBJ1-2; the table's D call, TRBD1, was not checked against the DNA. TRBV12-2 is marked as a pseudogene. The CDR3 contains 18 residues. In DNA, the CDR3 is TGTGCAAGTCGCTTAGGCCCAAACAGGGGGACATTACACTATGGCTACACCTTC. Amino acid sequence: CASRLGPNRGTLHYGYTF.

This sequence joins TRBV6-8 and TRBJ2-1; 7 bases map to TRBD1. Germline V gene data show CDR1 as MNHGY and CDR2 as SAAAGT. The CDR3 loop spans 16 amino acids. V dropped 7 bases and J dropped 8; count of bases not matched to a gene: 17. The DNA of the CDR3 is TGTGCCAGCAAATTGCCAGGGGGATTGGTTTTCGATGAGCAGTTCTTC. Translated, it gives CASKLPGGLVFDEQFF.

The CDR3 nucleotides are TGTGCCAGCAGCCAAGGGTCCCCGGGATCCTACAATGAGCAGTTCTTC. This sequence encodes CASSQGSPGSYNEQFF. V usage is TRBV4-2 and J usage is TRBJ2-1; a possible D gene is TRBD2 (5 bases). The V gene lost 1 base and the J gene lost 1 base, with 11 bases spanning the gap. This CDR3 spans 16 amino acids. Germline loops: CDR1 LGHNA, CDR2 YNFKEQ.

The chain is built from TRBV6-6 and TRBJ1-2; TRBD1 matches 7 bases. Per germline, CDR1 MNHNY and CDR2 SVGAGI (reference sequence). Trimming removed 2 bases from V and 4 bases from J; junction bases left unmatched: 10. The CDR3 runs 16 residues. The CDR3 DNA reads as TGTGCCAGCAGTTACCCAGGACGGACAGGCTCCTATGGCTACACCTTC. This sequence encodes CASSYPGRTGSYGYTF.

V and J are TRBV3-1 (or the pseudogene TRBV3-2) and TRBJ2-3; 8 positions match TRBD2. Losses at the gene ends were 4 bases for V and 5 bases for J; bases not matched to a gene: 11. In germline, CDR1 is LGHDT, CDR2 YNNKEL (reference sequence). The length of the CDR3 is 16 residues. This chain's CDR3 is CASSPLPAGGRDTQYF. The DNA of the CDR3 is TGTGCCAGCAGCCCCCTCCCTGCGGGGGGCCGAGATACGCAGTATTTT.

V is TRBV6-5 and J is TRBJ1-1; D gene unclear. The CDR3 has 13 residues. Trimming cost V 4 bases and J 1 base, with 7 bases left between them. Per the germline V gene, CDR1 is MNHEY and CDR2 is SVGAGI. CDR3 in DNA: TGTGCCAGCAGTTTAGGGCGGAACACTGAAGCTTTCTTT. This encodes CASSLGRNTEAFF.

The chain has TRBV6-5 and TRBJ1-5, with D unresolved. From germline, CDR1 is MNHEY and CDR2 SVGAGI. The CDR3 extends over 13 amino acids. V was cut by 7 bases and J by 4 bases, with 11 bases left in between. CDR3 in DNA: TGTGCCAGCAAGGCCGGCCTAAATCAGCCCCAGCATTTT. It encodes CASKAGLNQPQHF.

The rearrangement links TRBV5-1 to TRBJ1-1; no firm D call. Trimming removed 5 bases from V and 2 bases from J, with 10 bases in between. Per germline, CDR1 SGHRS and CDR2 YFSETQ. The CDR3 covers 13 residues. In nucleotides, the CDR3 is TGCGCCAGCAGTGTTGAGGGTAACACTGAAGCTTTCTTT. The encoded protein is CASSVEGNTEAFF.

This clone was observed a single time. This chain connects TRBV4-1 to TRBJ2-1, with D perhaps matching TRBD2 (6 bases). CDR3 length equals 18 residues. The V end was cut by 4 bases, the J end by 7 bases, with 26 bases between. Per the germline V gene, CDR1 is MGHRA and CDR2 is YSYEKL. The CDR3 protein is CASSPIRGNGVRWNEQFF. For the CDR3, the DNA is TGCGCCAGCAGCCCCATACGGGGGAACGGGGTGCGGTGGAATGAGCAGTTCTTC.

Only a few counts were recorded for this clone. V is TRBV4-1 and J is TRBJ1-6, with D uncertain. Germline V gives CDR1 MGHRA, CDR2 YSYEKL. CDR3 length: 16 residues. V was shortened by 0 bases and J by 7 bases, with 13 bases between the two germline ends. Written as DNA, the CDR3 is TGCGCCAGCAGCCAAGATCCCCGGGCAGCCAATTCACCCCTCCACTTT. This encodes CASSQDPRAANSPLHF.

There are a few counts of this clone. This sequence joins TRBV5-4 and TRBJ2-7; TRBD2 matches 12 bases. Germline assignment: CDR1 SGHNT and CDR2 YYREEE (reference sequence). CDR3 size: 15 residues. The junction had 5 bases not matched to a gene; V was cut back by 2 bases and J by 5 bases. This CDR3 reads CASSLRLAGEDEQYF. Written as DNA, the CDR3 is TGTGCCAGCAGCTTAAGACTAGCGGGAGAAGACGAGCAGTACTTC.

The chain joins TRBV10-3 to TRBJ1-4; the D is unclear. The CDR3 runs 15 residues. CDR1 is ENHRY, CDR2 SYGVKD, per germline. V gave up 0 bases and J gave up 7 bases, with 12 bases separating them. CDR3 nucleotides: TGTGCCATCAGTGAGTCCTGGGGAGGGAGTGAAAAACTGTTTTTT. Translated: CAISESWGGSEKLFF.

This chain uses TRBV5-5 with TRBJ1-1; D might be TRBD1 (5 bases). The CDR3 sequence is 16 residues long. CDR1 and CDR2 from the germline V gene are SGHKS and YYEKEE (reference sequence). The V end lost 3 bases, the J end lost 6 bases, and 21 bases lay between the germline ends. CDR3 coding DNA: TGTGCCAGCAGCTCAAGACAGTCCCCCCTTAGCCCTGAAGCTTTCTTT. Translation: CASSSRQSPLSPEAFF.

The chain has TRBV11-3 and TRBJ2-3; D is unclear. This CDR3 comprises 13 residues. Trimming removed 4 bases at V and 2 bases at J, with 7 bases between. CDR1 and CDR2 from the germline V gene are SGHNT and YENEEA. The CDR3, as DNA: TGTGCCAGCAGCTCCCCCCTCACAGATACGCAGTATTTT. Protein sequence: CASSSPLTDTQYF.

V gene TRBV5-1 combines with J gene TRBJ1-2, with D perhaps TRBD1 (6 bases). CDR1 is SGHRS and CDR2 is YFSETQ in the germline V gene. This CDR3 has 13 amino acids. The germline V and J ends were trimmed by 6 bases and 5 bases, with 14 bases remaining between them. The CDR3 DNA is TGCGCCAGCACCACAGGGTCCCGTTATGGCTACACCTTC. Its protein is CASTTGSRYGYTF.